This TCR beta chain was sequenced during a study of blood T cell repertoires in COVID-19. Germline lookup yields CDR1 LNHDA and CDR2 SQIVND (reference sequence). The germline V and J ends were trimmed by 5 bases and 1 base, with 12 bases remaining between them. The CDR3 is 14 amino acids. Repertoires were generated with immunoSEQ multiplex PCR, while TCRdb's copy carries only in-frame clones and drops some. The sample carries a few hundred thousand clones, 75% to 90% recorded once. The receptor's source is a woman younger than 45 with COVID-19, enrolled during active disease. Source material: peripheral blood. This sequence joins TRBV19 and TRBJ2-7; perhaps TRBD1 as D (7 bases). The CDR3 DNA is TGTGCCAGTAGTTCGACAGGGACTTCCTACGAGCAGTACTTC. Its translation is CASSSTGTSYEQYF.